Shown below are 27 T cell receptor beta chains from a single sample sequenced in a study of technical replicates of blood from a handful of donors. The repertoire was sequenced with immunoSEQ multiplex PCR; TCRdb's copy has only in-frame clones and lacks some. The data hold 70,000 to 85,000 clones, with roughly 90% observed a single time. Sequenced input: T cells isolated from PBMCs. The receptors were sampled from a human donor in good health.

The J gene is TRBJ2-3, the V gene TRBV5-8, with 8 nucleotides matching TRBD2. This CDR3 has 16 amino acids. V lost 4 bases and J lost 0; bases outside the gene matches: 7. CDR1 is SGHTS, CDR2 YDEGEE, per germline. CDR3 in DNA: TGTGCCAGCAGCCATCTAGCGGGTTCTAGCACAGATACGCAGTATTTT. It encodes CASSHLAGSSTDTQYF.

The rearrangement links TRBV7-9 to TRBJ2-3; D remains ambiguous. This CDR3 is 14 amino acids long. V was shortened by 4 bases and J by 0 bases, with 8 bases between the two germline ends. CDR1 is SEHNR and CDR2 is FQNEAQ in the germline V gene (reference sequence). The CDR3 here is CASSSAASTDTQYF. As DNA, the CDR3 is TGTGCCAGCAGCTCCGCGGCTAGCACAGATACGCAGTATTTT.

This chain connects TRBV4-2 to TRBJ2-7, with 7 bases identical to TRBD1. Germline trimming cut 4 bases from V and 3 bases from J; bases unmatched to any gene: 6. Looked up from germline, CDR1 is LGHNA and CDR2 is YNFKEQ. The CDR3 length is 14 residues. CDR3 bases: TGTGCCAGCAGCCCGGGACAGAGCAACTACGAGCAGTACTTC. It translates to CASSPGQSNYEQYF.

The chain recombines TRBV5-1 with TRBJ2-1, with 15 bases aligning to TRBD2. The CDR3 is made up of 16 amino acids. Germline V lookup: CDR1 SGHRS, CDR2 YFSETQ. Trimming took 4 bases from V and 9 from J; bases not matched to a gene: 8. CDR3 coding DNA: TGCGCCAGCAGCCCAGCCGGGACTAGCGGGAGGACTGAGCAGTTCTTC. Translation: CASSPAGTSGRTEQFF.

This chain links TRBV19 with TRBJ2-3; D is perhaps TRBD1 (5 bases). The CDR3 is made up of 15 amino acids. The V end was cut by 5 bases, the J end by 3 bases, with 15 bases between. Looked up from germline, CDR1 is LNHDA and CDR2 is SQIVND (reference sequence). The CDR3 DNA sequence: TGTGCCAGTAGTTGGGGCGGAGTGGGAACAGATACGCAGTATTTT. Translation gives CASSWGGVGTDTQYF.

This chain joins TRBV6-1 and TRBJ2-3; possible D gene TRBD2, 6 bases. The CDR3 is made up of 15 amino acids. V shed 3 bases and J shed 5 bases, with 15 bases lying between them. The germline CDR1 and CDR2 sequences are MNHNS and SASEGT. In DNA, the CDR3 is TGTGCCAGCAGTGAGTCTAGCGATGTGCAAGATACGCAGTATTTT. This sequence encodes CASSESSDVQDTQYF.

This clone has just one count. The chain carries TRBV15 and TRBJ1-2, with a tentative D call TRBD1 (6 bases). The CDR3 extends over 14 amino acids. Trimming stripped 0 bases from V and 4 bases from J, with 9 bases between. From germline, CDR1 is LNHNV and CDR2 YYDKDF (reference sequence). The CDR3 region is CATSRDQGPYGYTF. CDR3 bases: TGTGCCACCAGCAGAGATCAGGGGCCCTATGGCTACACCTTC.

The chain uses TRBV5-6 and TRBJ1-5; D gene unclear. The CDR3 spans 12 residues. V was pared by 0 bases and J by 5 bases, with 3 bases between. Germline V gives CDR1 SGHDT, CDR2 YYEEEE. For the CDR3, the DNA is TGTGCCAGCAGCTTGGCAGATCAGCCCCAGCATTTT. This translates into CASSLADQPQHF.

V gene TRBV2 combines with J gene TRBJ1-5; TRBD1 aligns across 7 bases. V lost 4 bases to trimming and J lost 7 bases; unmatched junction nucleotides: 10. Germline lookup yields CDR1 SNHLY and CDR2 FYNNEI. The CDR3 is made up of 15 amino acids. CDR3 coding DNA: TGTGCCAGCAGTGGGGAGGCAGGGGGATTGCAGCCCCAGCATTTT. Its translation is CASSGEAGGLQPQHF.

The chain joins TRBV29-1 to TRBJ1-3; D is uncertain. Germline V gives CDR1 SQVTM, CDR2 ANQGSEA. Trimming took 4 bases from V and 0 from J, leaving 7 bases between them. The CDR3 spans 13 residues. The CDR3: CSVVRSSGNTIYF. Written as DNA, the CDR3 is TGCAGCGTTGTCAGAAGCTCTGGAAACACCATATATTTT.

The rearrangement links TRBV4-2 to TRBJ2-1, with D perhaps matching TRBD2 (6 bases). V lost 0 bases, J lost 6 bases, and 18 bases lay in between. The germline CDR1 and CDR2 sequences are LGHNA and YNFKEQ. This CDR3 comprises 17 residues. The CDR3 is CASSQDPREEGINEQFF. The CDR3 region has the DNA TGTGCCAGCAGCCAAGATCCTCGAGAGGAGGGAATCAATGAGCAGTTCTTC.

The CDR3 protein is CASIQLMDRLYEQYF. The CDR3 bases are TGTGCCAGCATCCAGTTGATGGACAGACTCTACGAGCAGTACTTC. This sequence joins TRBV6-1 and TRBJ2-7; possibly TRBD1 for D (6 bases). The V end was cut by 7 bases, the J end by 3 bases, with 19 bases between. CDR3 length: 15 amino acids. CDR1 and CDR2 from the germline V gene are MNHNS and SASEGT.

The rearrangement links TRBV6-4 to TRBJ2-7, with D hard to call. Looked up from germline, CDR1 is MRHNA and CDR2 is SNTAGT. V was clipped by 0 bases and J by 2 bases, with 11 bases between them. The CDR3 contains 15 residues. The CDR3 sequence is CASSDSSLDTYEQYF. CDR3 bases: TGTGCCAGCAGTGACTCGAGCTTAGATACCTACGAGCAGTACTTC.

The CDR3, as DNA: TGTGCCAGCAGCTTAGAGGGTCAGGGAGGTCAGCCCCAGCATTTT. It specifies CASSLEGQGGQPQHF. The rearrangement joins TRBV7-8 to TRBJ1-5, with D possibly matching TRBD1 (5 bases). CDR1 is SGHVS and CDR2 is FQNEAQ in the germline V gene. Trimming shortened V by 1 base and J by 6 bases, and 13 bases separated the two germline ends. The CDR3 totals 15 residues.

This chain joins TRBV29-1 and TRBJ2-5; D gene unclear. V lost 4 bases, J lost 3 bases, and 15 bases lay in between. The length of the CDR3 is 14 residues. The germline V gene has CDR1 SQVTM and CDR2 ANQGSEA. CDR3 sequence: CSVVWIALEETQYF. The CDR3 DNA follows: TGCAGCGTTGTTTGGATAGCTTTAGAAGAGACCCAGTACTTC.

The chain uses TRBV6-5 and TRBJ2-1, with D perhaps TRBD2 (5 bases). Trimming removed 8 bases at V and 9 bases at J, with 14 bases between. The CDR3 totals 12 residues. CDR1 and CDR2 (germline): MNHEY, SVGAGI. For the CDR3, the DNA is TGTGCCAGCCGGGATTTTTATAGTGAGCAGTTCTTC. Translated, it gives CASRDFYSEQFF.

This chain connects TRBV5-1 to TRBJ2-3; 7 nucleotides match TRBD2. The CDR3 totals 14 residues. The germline V gene encodes CDR1 SGHRS and CDR2 YFSETQ. With 3 bases clipped from V and 4 bases from J, the junction kept 5 bases outside the gene matches. CDR3 DNA: TGCGCCAGCAGCTACGGACTAGAGGCAGATACGCAGTATTTT. This sequence encodes CASSYGLEADTQYF.

The chain has TRBV5-1 and TRBJ2-2; 13 positions match TRBD2. The CDR3 length is 16 residues. CDR1 SGHRS and CDR2 YFSETQ come from the germline V gene. J gave up 6 bases and V 7 bases, and 9 bases lay outside the gene matches. CDR3 sequence (DNA): TGCGCCAGCTCCCCAGGACTAGCGGGAGCCGCCGGGGAGCTGTTTTTT. As protein: CASSPGLAGAAGELFF.

The chain links TRBV28 to TRBJ2-7, with TRBD1 as a possible D gene (5 bases). Trimming pared 6 bases from V and 6 bases from J, leaving 15 bases between. CDR3 length equals 13 residues. The germline gives CDR1 MDHEN, CDR2 SYDVKM. The DNA for the CDR3 is TGTGCCAGCAGCCTCGCTGGGGCTTCCGAGCAGTACTTC. Protein sequence: CASSLAGASEQYF.

This clone was detected only once. The rearrangement links TRBV6-5 to TRBJ2-2; 8 bases match TRBD2. With 5 bases clipped from V and 5 bases from J, the junction kept 7 bases outside the gene matches. This CDR3 contains 15 residues. The germline V gene has CDR1 MNHEY and CDR2 SVGAGI. CDR3 coding DNA: TGTGCCAGCAGTACCCAACTAGCGGTAACCGGGGAGCTGTTTTTT. Translated: CASSTQLAVTGELFF.

The rearrangement joins TRBV5-4 to TRBJ2-5; D may be TRBD2 (5 bases). Germline CDR1 and CDR2: SGHNT and YYREEE (reference sequence). There are 13 residues in the CDR3. The germline V and J ends were trimmed by 2 bases and 3 bases, with 8 bases remaining between them. DNA for the CDR3: TGTGCCAGCAGCTTTCCACTAGAAGAGACCCAGTACTTC. Protein product: CASSFPLEETQYF.

V gene TRBV5-1 combines with J gene TRBJ2-3; 9 positions agree with TRBD1. V was pared by 5 bases and J by 9 bases, with 10 bases of the junction left unmatched. Germline loops: CDR1 SGHRS, CDR2 YFSETQ. The CDR3 contains 14 residues. In DNA, the CDR3 is TGCGCCAGCAGTCAGGGACAGGGCGAGGGCACGCAGTATTTT. Its protein is CASSQGQGEGTQYF.

The V call is TRBV27, the J call TRBJ2-3; D not resolved. CDR3 length: 13 residues. V was clipped by 5 bases and J by 0 bases, with 6 bases between them. Germline-derived CDR1 and CDR2 are MNHEY and SMNVEV (reference sequence). CDR3 nucleotides: TGTGCCAGCAGTATACATAGCACAGATACGCAGTATTTT. It is translated as CASSIHSTDTQYF.

V gene TRBV19 combines with J gene TRBJ2-7; D uncertain. The germline gives CDR1 LNHDA, CDR2 SQIVND (reference sequence). The germline V and J ends were trimmed by 5 bases and 0 bases, with 11 bases remaining between them. The length of the CDR3 is 14 residues. CDR3 loop: CASSYKSSSYEQYF. The DNA for the CDR3 is TGTGCCAGTAGTTATAAGTCGAGCTCCTACGAGCAGTACTTC.

The V gene is TRBV30, the J gene TRBJ2-7, with D maybe TRBD2 (6 bases). Germline assignment: CDR1 GTSNPN and CDR2 SVGIG (reference sequence). The length of the CDR3 is 12 residues. Deletions cut 3 bases from V and 7 bases from J, with 13 bases between. Here the CDR3 reads CAWSPMSGEQYF. Written as DNA, the CDR3 is TGTGCCTGGAGCCCCATGAGCGGGGAGCAGTACTTC.

The rearrangement uses TRBV27 and TRBJ2-7, with TRBD1 as a possible D gene (6 bases). CDR1 is MNHEY, CDR2 SMNVEV, per germline (reference sequence). Trimming cost V 3 bases and J 7 bases, with 7 bases left between them. The CDR3 is 11 residues long. CDR3 in DNA: TGTGCCAGCAGTTTCAGGGGTGAGCAGTACTTC. Its translation: CASSFRGEQYF.

This chain links TRBV7-8 with TRBJ1-2; D uncertain. Germline values: CDR1 SGHVS, CDR2 FQNEAQ. CDR3 length: 13 amino acids. V was pared by 5 bases and J by 0 bases, with 7 bases between. DNA of the CDR3: TGTGCCAGCAGCCACAGCCCTAACTATGGCTACACCTTC. Protein sequence: CASSHSPNYGYTF.